The 30 T cell receptor beta chains listed next were all sequenced from one sample in a study of regulatory T cells in long-lasting Graves disease. Indicated time point: persistent/refractory GD, antithyroid drugs over 5 years with positive TRAb. PBMCs provided the RNA from which the TCR library was made. Arm-PCR of CDR3 regions and iRepertoire HTBI primers were the basis on which TCR beta libraries were built. TCRdb re-called the multiplex PCR reads with MiXCR, one entry per CDR3 protein. The data show over 300,000 distinct CDR3 sequences, less than 20% seen once. Sequencing was performed on peripheral blood mononuclear cells (PBMCs), taken when the disease was refractory, from a patient treated with antithyroid drugs. Receptor source: a female donor with Graves disease.

J is TRBJ2-5 and V is TRBV6-2 or TRBV6-3, with D tentatively TRBD1 (5 bases). In germline, CDR1 is MNHEY, CDR2 SVGEGT. The CDR3 length is 13 residues. Trimming shortened V by 5 bases and J by 2 bases, and 9 bases separated the two germline ends. The CDR3 region has the DNA TGTGCCAGCAGTATGACAGATCAAGAGACCCAGTACTTC. Amino acids: CASSMTDQETQYF.

This clonotype was seen a handful of times. The J gene is TRBJ2-5, the V gene TRBV27; a weak D match, TRBD2 (5 bases). This CDR3 has 16 residues. Trimming stripped 6 bases from V and 2 bases from J, with 19 bases between. Germline CDR1 and CDR2: MNHEY and SMNVEV (reference sequence). Here the CDR3 DNA reads TGTGCCAGCAGCTTAGTTAGAGGGTGGGATCAAGAGACCCAGTACTTC. Its protein is CASSLVRGWDQETQYF.

On this clonotype itself: Compared with germline, one end of the junction differs, possibly owing to a read error. The chain couples TRBV18 to TRBJ1-1, with D possibly TRBD1 on 6 matching bases. Germline CDR1 is KGHSH and CDR2 is LQKENI. This CDR3 is 15 amino acids long. The CDR3 bases are TGTGCCGGCTCACCTTGGGACAAGATGAACACTGAAGCTTTCTTT. Protein product: CAGSPWDKMNTEAFF.

The V and J genes are TRBV5-1 and TRBJ1-4, with a tentative D call TRBD1 (5 bases). In germline, CDR1 is SGHRS, CDR2 YFSETQ. V lost 7 bases and J lost 4, with 14 bases in between. The CDR3 totals 14 residues. DNA of the CDR3: TGCGCCAGCCGCACCGGGGCAAATAATGAAAAACTGTTTTTT. Encoded protein: CASRTGANNEKLFF.

This clonotype was seen many times. V and J are TRBV2 and TRBJ1-5, with TRBD1 identical over 10 bases. The V gene's germline CDR1 is SNHLY and CDR2 FYNNEI. V lost 6 bases to trimming and J lost 4 bases; unmatched junction nucleotides: 3. CDR3 size: 14 residues. CDR3 loop: CASSGDRGNQPQHF. The CDR3 DNA reads as TGTGCCAGCAGCGGGGACAGGGGTAATCAGCCCCAGCATTTT.

The rearrangement joins TRBV6-2 or TRBV6-3 to TRBJ2-7; D not resolved. The CDR3 spans 16 residues. From germline, CDR1 is MNHEY and CDR2 SVGEGT. Trimming took 2 bases from V and 0 from J, leaving 14 bases between them. This chain's CDR3 is CASSYPPPYDSYEQYF. CDR3 nucleotides: TGTGCCAGCAGTTACCCCCCTCCGTACGACTCCTACGAGCAGTACTTC.

The V and J genes are TRBV29-1 and TRBJ1-4, with TRBD1 as a possible D gene (5 bases). The CDR3 extends over 14 amino acids. Germline loops: CDR1 SQVTM, CDR2 ANQGSEA. The V end was cut by 6 bases, the J end by 0 bases, with 11 bases between. CDR3 sequence (DNA): TGCAGCGTGGGTCGGGGGGCAACTAATGAAAAACTGTTTTTT. Translating gives CSVGRGATNEKLFF.

The table lists this clonotype with many counts. The chain joins TRBV11-3 to TRBJ2-7; a possible D gene is TRBD1 (6 bases). The V gene's germline CDR1 is SGHNT and CDR2 YENEEA. The CDR3 spans 12 residues. Trimming removed 3 bases from V and 6 bases from J, with 9 bases in between. CDR3 in amino acids: CASSFRGFEQYF. The CDR3 nucleotides are TGTGCCAGCAGCTTCAGGGGCTTCGAGCAGTACTTC. The full variable domain, with the rest looked up from reference TRBV11-3 and TRBJ2-7, is EAGVVQSPRYKIIEKKQPVAFWCNPISGHNTLYWYLQNLGQGPELLIRYENEEAVDDSQLPKDRFSAERLKGVDSTLKIQPAELGDSAVYLCASSFRGFEQYFGPGTRLTVT.

The J gene is TRBJ1-1, the V gene TRBV2; the D is unclear. Germline V lookup: CDR1 SNHLY, CDR2 FYNNEI. Trimming stripped 4 bases from V and 8 bases from J, with 8 bases between. There are 11 residues in the CDR3. CDR3 bases: TGTGCCAGCAGTGTGGGCGGAGAAGCTTTCTTT. Translated: CASSVGGEAFF.

A single count supports this clonotype. V gene TRBV10-2 combines with J gene TRBJ2-2; a weak D match, TRBD1 (5 bases). Trimming removed 6 bases at V and 4 bases at J, with 9 bases between. Germline lookup yields CDR1 WSHSY and CDR2 SAAADI. The CDR3 is 13 residues long. CDR3 bases: TGCGCCAGCAGCCAGCAGGGCACCGGGGAGCTGTTTTTT. It translates to CASSQQGTGELFF.

The chain has TRBV24-1 and TRBJ2-7; no firm D call. CDR1 and CDR2 (germline): KGHDR, SFDVKD. There are 13 residues in the CDR3. Trimming shortened V by 3 bases and J by 7 bases, and 12 bases separated the two germline ends. The CDR3 protein is CATSDAHRGEQYF. The CDR3 DNA reads as TGTGCCACCAGTGATGCTCATAGAGGAGAGCAGTACTTC.

A word on this clonotype: A much larger clone lies one base from this, so it may be a read error. The chain combines TRBV6-5 with TRBJ2-4; D not certain. The CDR3 covers 17 residues. CDR1 MNHEY and CDR2 SVGAGI come from the germline V gene. The V end lost 2 bases, the J end lost 2 bases, and 16 bases lay between the germline ends. CDR3 region: CASSYPPFLTPKNIQYF. The CDR3, as DNA: TGTGCCAGCAGTTACCCCCCGTTTTTGACTCCCAAAAACATTCAGTACTTC.

This clonotype was observed many times. The chain couples TRBV6-1 to TRBJ2-4; D is perhaps TRBD1 or TRBD2 (5 bases each). CDR1 and CDR2 from the germline V gene are MNHNS and SASEGT. This CDR3 is built from 14 residues. V lost 5 bases and J lost 2, with 10 bases in between. Here the CDR3 reads CASSPRETKNIQYF. Here the CDR3 DNA reads TGTGCCAGCAGTCCCAGGGAGACCAAAAACATTCAGTACTTC.

In this sample, this clonotype turned up many times. This CDR3 is CASSPQVRGDYGYTF. DNA for the CDR3: TGTGCCAGCTCACCACAGGTCAGGGGGGACTATGGCTACACCTTC. The chain carries TRBV18 and TRBJ1-2; TRBD1 matches 7 bases. Germline V lookup: CDR1 KGHSH, CDR2 LQKENI. CDR3 size: 15 residues. Unmatched junction bases numbered 5, after V lost 1 base and J lost 3 bases. Full variable domain (outside the CDR3, taken from reference TRBV18 and TRBJ1-2): NAGVMQNPRHLVRRRGQEARLRCSPMKGHSHVYWYRQLPEEGLKFMVYLQKENIIDESGMPKERFSAEFPKEGPSILRIQQVVRGDSAAYFCASSPQVRGDYGYTFGSGTRLTVV.

This rearrangement joins TRBV5-1 to TRBJ2-3, with 9 bases that match TRBD2. CDR3 length equals 16 residues. Trimming cost V 4 bases and J 0 bases; bases outside gene matches: 6. Germline CDR1 and CDR2: SGHRS and YFSETQ. In nucleotides, the CDR3 is TGCGCCAGCAGCAATCGGGCGGGAGGGAGCACAGATACGCAGTATTTT. Protein: CASSNRAGGSTDTQYF.

This clonotype was detected many times. V and J are TRBV20-1 and TRBJ2-5; the match to TRBD1 covers 8 bases. The V segment lost 3 bases and the J segment 2 bases; nucleotides outside the gene matches: 11. Germline assignment: CDR1 DFQATT and CDR2 SNEGSKA (reference sequence). The length of the CDR3 is 16 residues. The CDR3 region is CSARDREDFRQETQYF. For the CDR3, the DNA is TGCAGTGCTAGGGACAGGGAGGATTTTAGGCAAGAGACCCAGTACTTC.

There are many counts of this clonotype. The CDR3 sequence: CASSAGRGNIQETQYF. CDR3 nucleotide sequence: TGTGCCAGCAGTGCAGGGAGGGGAAATATACAAGAGACCCAGTACTTC. The V gene is TRBV11-2, the J gene TRBJ2-5; 7 bases align to TRBD2. Germline V CDR1 and CDR2: SGHAT, FQNNGV. The CDR3 runs 16 residues. The J segment lost 2 bases and the V segment lost 6 bases, leaving 12 bases of the junction unmatched.

V usage is TRBV29-1 and J usage is TRBJ2-5, with D perhaps assigned TRBD1 or TRBD2 (5 bases each). Trimming pared 1 base from V and 5 bases from J, leaving 8 bases between. Germline V gene sequence: CDR1 SQVTM, CDR2 ANQGSEA. The CDR3 has 12 residues. The CDR3 spells CSVEGDGETQYF. The CDR3 DNA follows: TGCAGCGTTGAAGGGGACGGCGAGACCCAGTACTTC.

This clonotype occurred a few times. This sequence joins TRBV20-1 and TRBJ2-7; a possible D gene is TRBD1 (7 bases). Germline values: CDR1 DFQATT, CDR2 SNEGSKA (reference sequence). Trimming removed 6 bases at V and 7 bases at J, with 19 bases between. This CDR3 has 13 amino acids. As DNA, the CDR3 is TGCAGTGCAAGAAAGGGGGACAGCGGGGAGCAGTACTTC. Translated, it gives CSARKGDSGEQYF.

The chain uses TRBV19 and TRBJ2-1; D is unresolved. V lost 5 bases and J lost 0, with 20 bases in between. This CDR3 is built from 18 residues. CDR1 LNHDA and CDR2 SQIVND come from the germline V gene (reference sequence). CDR3 in amino acids: CASSSWTYLGFSYNEQFF. For the CDR3, the DNA is TGTGCCAGTAGTTCCTGGACCTACTTGGGATTCTCCTACAATGAGCAGTTCTTC.

A single count supports this clonotype. A much larger clonotype is one base distant, so this may be a read error. This chain joins TRBV12-3 or TRBV12-4 and TRBJ2-7, with TRBD1 matching 8 bases. The CDR3 totals 14 residues. V trimming: 8 bases; J trimming: 2 bases; junction bases outside the gene matches: 8. CDR3 in amino acids: CASGPQTGAYEQYF. CDR3 nucleotides: TGTGCCAGCGGCCCGCAGACAGGGGCCTACGAGCAGTACTTC.

V gene TRBV7-9 combines with J gene TRBJ2-7; 13 bases agree with TRBD2. The CDR3 has 16 amino acids. Per germline, CDR1 SEHNR and CDR2 FQNEAQ (reference sequence). J lost 1 base, V lost 5 bases, and 5 bases had no gene match. This chain's CDR3 is CASSTSGGAASYEQYF. In DNA, the CDR3 is TGTGCCAGCAGCACTAGCGGGGGGGCGGCATCCTACGAGCAGTACTTC.

This clonotype was recorded many times. The rearrangement links TRBV12-3 or TRBV12-4 to TRBJ2-5; 8 nucleotides align to TRBD2. V shed 5 bases and J 2 bases; nucleotides not matched to a gene: 10. CDR3 length: 16 residues. DNA for the CDR3: TGTGCCAGCAGTCCGCGGGCTAGCGGGCGACAAGAGACCCAGTACTTC. It yields the protein CASSPRASGRQETQYF.

This clonotype appeared many times. CDR3 sequence reads: CASRQGNEQFF. The CDR3 region has the DNA TGTGCCAGCAGACAGGGCAATGAGCAGTTCTTC. The chain is built from TRBV12-3 or TRBV12-4 and TRBJ2-1; the D gene is possibly TRBD1 (6 bases). The CDR3 has 11 residues. Trimming removed 6 bases at V and 6 bases at J, with 6 bases between.

V is TRBV7-2 and J is TRBJ1-4, with 10 bases aligning to TRBD1. Germline lookup yields CDR1 SGHTA and CDR2 FQGNSA. After removal of 2 bases from V and 7 bases from J, the junction contained 1 base not matched to a gene. There are 14 residues in the CDR3. The CDR3 sequence: CASSLWTGGEKLFF. The CDR3 DNA reads as TGTGCCAGCAGCTTATGGACAGGGGGTGAAAAACTGTTTTTT.

This clonotype was counted at least ten times. This rearrangement joins TRBV28 to TRBJ2-7; 13 bases align to TRBD2. The V gene end was trimmed by 2 bases and the J gene end by 4 bases; junction bases not matched to a gene: 5. CDR1 is MDHEN, CDR2 SYDVKM, per germline. The length of the CDR3 is 16 residues. CDR3 residues: CASSLLGLAGAYEQYF. The DNA for the CDR3 is TGTGCCAGCAGTTTACTAGGACTAGCGGGAGCGTACGAGCAGTACTTC.

The table lists this clonotype with a few counts. The chain joins TRBV20-1 to TRBJ1-1; D remains ambiguous. Looked up from germline, CDR1 is DFQATT and CDR2 is SNEGSKA (reference sequence). Trimming stripped 7 bases from V and 7 bases from J, with 16 bases between. This CDR3 region has 12 residues. The CDR3 here is CSVPGIGGEAFF. CDR3 sequence (DNA): TGCAGTGTCCCAGGAATCGGAGGTGAAGCTTTCTTT.

The chain couples TRBV10-3 to TRBJ2-6, with TRBD1 as a possible D gene (5 bases). From germline, CDR1 is ENHRY and CDR2 SYGVKD. This CDR3 is 15 amino acids long. Trimming took off 2 bases at V and 4 bases at J, with 9 bases between the two ends. CDR3 bases: TGTGCCATCAGTGAGGGGGCAGGCGGGGCCAACGTCCTGACTTTC. As protein: CAISEGAGGANVLTF.

At least ten counts were recorded for this clonotype. The gene calls are TRBV2 and TRBJ1-6; no reliable D call. The ends were cut back, 1 base at V and 7 bases at J, with 5 bases in the middle. This CDR3 has 13 amino acids. Germline V gene data show CDR1 as SNHLY and CDR2 as FYNNEI. CDR3 DNA sequence: TGTGCCAGCAGTGAAGAGCAGAATTCACCCCTCCACTTT. Amino acid sequence: CASSEEQNSPLHF.

The V and J genes are TRBV29-1 and TRBJ1-1; D is undetermined. Germline values: CDR1 SQVTM, CDR2 ANQGSEA. This CDR3 is 12 amino acids long. The CDR3 sequence: CGSLGLDTEAFF. CDR3 DNA sequence: TGCGGCTCCTTGGGGTTGGACACTGAAGCTTTCTTT.